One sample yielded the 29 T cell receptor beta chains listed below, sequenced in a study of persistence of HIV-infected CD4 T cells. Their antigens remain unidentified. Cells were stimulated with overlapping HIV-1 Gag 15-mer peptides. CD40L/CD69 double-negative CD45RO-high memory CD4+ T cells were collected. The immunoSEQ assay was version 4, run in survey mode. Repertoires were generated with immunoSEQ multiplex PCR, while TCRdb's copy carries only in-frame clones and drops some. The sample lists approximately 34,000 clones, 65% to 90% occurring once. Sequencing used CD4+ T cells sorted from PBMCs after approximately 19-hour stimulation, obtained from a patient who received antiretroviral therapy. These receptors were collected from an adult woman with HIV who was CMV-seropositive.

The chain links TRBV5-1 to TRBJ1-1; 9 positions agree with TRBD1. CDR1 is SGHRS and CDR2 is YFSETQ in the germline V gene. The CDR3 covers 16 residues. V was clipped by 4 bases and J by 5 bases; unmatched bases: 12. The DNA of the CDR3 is TGCGCCAGCAGCCAAGGACGATCGGGACAGGGTACTGAAGCTTTCTTT. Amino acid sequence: CASSQGRSGQGTEAFF. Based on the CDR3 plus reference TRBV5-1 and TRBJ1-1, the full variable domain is KAGVTQTPRYLIKTRGQQVTLSCSPISGHRSVSWYQQTPGQGLQFLFEYFSETQRNKGNFPGRFSGRQFSNSRSEMNVSTLELGDSALYLCASSQGRSGQGTEAFFGQGTRLTVV.

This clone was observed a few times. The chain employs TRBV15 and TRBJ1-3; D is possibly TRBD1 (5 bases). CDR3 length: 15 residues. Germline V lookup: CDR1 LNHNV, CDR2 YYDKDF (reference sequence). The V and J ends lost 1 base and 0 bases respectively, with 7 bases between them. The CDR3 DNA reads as TGTGCCACCAGCAGAGCGGGGGACTCTGGAAACACCATATATTTT. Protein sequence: CATSRAGDSGNTIYF.

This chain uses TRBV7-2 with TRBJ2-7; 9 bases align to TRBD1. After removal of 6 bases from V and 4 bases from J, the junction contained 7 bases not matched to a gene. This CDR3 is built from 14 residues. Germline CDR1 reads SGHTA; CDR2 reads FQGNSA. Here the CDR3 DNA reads TGTGCCAGCAGGTCGGGACAGGGTCTTTACGAGCAGTACTTC. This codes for CASRSGQGLYEQYF.

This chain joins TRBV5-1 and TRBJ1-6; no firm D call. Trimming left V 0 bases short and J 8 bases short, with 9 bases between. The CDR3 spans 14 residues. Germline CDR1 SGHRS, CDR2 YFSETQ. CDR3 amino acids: CASSLESRDSPLHF. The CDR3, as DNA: TGCGCCAGCAGCTTGGAGTCGAGGGATTCACCCCTCCACTTT. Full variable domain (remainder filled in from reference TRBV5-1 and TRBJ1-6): KAGVTQTPRYLIKTRGQQVTLSCSPISGHRSVSWYQQTPGQGLQFLFEYFSETQRNKGNFPGRFSGRQFSNSRSEMNVSTLELGDSALYLCASSLESRDSPLHFGNGTRLTVT.

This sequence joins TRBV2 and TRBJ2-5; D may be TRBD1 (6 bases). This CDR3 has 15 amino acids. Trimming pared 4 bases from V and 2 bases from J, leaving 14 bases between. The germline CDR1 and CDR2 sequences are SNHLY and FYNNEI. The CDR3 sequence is CASSGTITGQETQYF. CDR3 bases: TGTGCCAGCAGTGGAACGATTACAGGGCAAGAGACCCAGTACTTC.

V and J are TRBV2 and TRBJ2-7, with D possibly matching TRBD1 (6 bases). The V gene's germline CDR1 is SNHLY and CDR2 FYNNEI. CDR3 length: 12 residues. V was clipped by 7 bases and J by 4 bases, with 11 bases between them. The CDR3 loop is CASTGDTYEQYF. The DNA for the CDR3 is TGTGCCAGCACAGGGGATACATACGAGCAGTACTTC.

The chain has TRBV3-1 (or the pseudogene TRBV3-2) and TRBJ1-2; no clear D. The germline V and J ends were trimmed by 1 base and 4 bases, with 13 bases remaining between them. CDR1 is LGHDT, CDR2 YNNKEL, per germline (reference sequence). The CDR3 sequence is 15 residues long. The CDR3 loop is CASSQGSGVAYGYTF. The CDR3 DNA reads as TGTGCCAGCAGCCAAGGTTCAGGAGTAGCCTATGGCTACACCTTC.

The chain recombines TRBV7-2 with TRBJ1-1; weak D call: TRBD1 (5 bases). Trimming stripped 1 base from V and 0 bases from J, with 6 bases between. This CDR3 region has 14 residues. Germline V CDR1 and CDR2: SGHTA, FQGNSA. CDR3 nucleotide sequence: TGTGCCAGCAGCTTAGGGGACGTGAACACTGAAGCTTTCTTT. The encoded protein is CASSLGDVNTEAFF.

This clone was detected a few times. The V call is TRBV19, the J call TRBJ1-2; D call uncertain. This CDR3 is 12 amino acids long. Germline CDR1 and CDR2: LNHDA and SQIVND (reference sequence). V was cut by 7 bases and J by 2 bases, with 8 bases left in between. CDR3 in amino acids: CASTDQNYGYTF. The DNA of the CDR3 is TGTGCCAGTACCGATCAAAACTATGGCTACACCTTC. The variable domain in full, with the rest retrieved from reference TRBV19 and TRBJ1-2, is DGGITQSPKYLFRKEGQNVTLSCEQNLNHDAMYWYRQDPGQGLRLIYYSQIVNDFQKGDIAEGYSVSREKKESFPLTVTSAQKNPTAFYLCASTDQNYGYTFGSGTRLTVV.

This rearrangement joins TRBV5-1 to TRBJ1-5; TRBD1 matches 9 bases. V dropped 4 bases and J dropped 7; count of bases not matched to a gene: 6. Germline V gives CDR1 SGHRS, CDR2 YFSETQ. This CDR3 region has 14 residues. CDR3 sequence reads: CASSKDRGGQPQHF. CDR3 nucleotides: TGCGCCAGCAGCAAGGACAGGGGAGGACAGCCCCAGCATTTT.

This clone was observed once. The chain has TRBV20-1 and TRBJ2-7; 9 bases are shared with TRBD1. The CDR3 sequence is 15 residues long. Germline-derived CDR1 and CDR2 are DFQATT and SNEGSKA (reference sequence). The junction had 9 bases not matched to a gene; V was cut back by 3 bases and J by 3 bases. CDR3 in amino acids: CSASRGQGVRYEQYF. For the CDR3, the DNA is TGCAGTGCTAGTAGGGGACAGGGCGTTCGCTACGAGCAGTACTTC.

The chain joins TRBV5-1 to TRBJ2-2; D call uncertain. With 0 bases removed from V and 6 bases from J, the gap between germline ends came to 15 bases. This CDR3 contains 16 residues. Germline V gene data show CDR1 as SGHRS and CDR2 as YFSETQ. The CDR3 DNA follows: TGCGCCAGCAGCTTGGTGATAGGGCGTCTCGCCGGGGAGCTGTTTTTT. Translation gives CASSLVIGRLAGELFF. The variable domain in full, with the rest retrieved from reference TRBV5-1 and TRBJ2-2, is KAGVTQTPRYLIKTRGQQVTLSCSPISGHRSVSWYQQTPGQGLQFLFEYFSETQRNKGNFPGRFSGRQFSNSRSEMNVSTLELGDSALYLCASSLVIGRLAGELFFGEGSRLTVL.

This CDR3 reads CASSRTKGGQGTEAFF. CDR3 coding DNA: TGTGCCAGCAGCCGAACTAAAGGAGGCCAGGGGACTGAAGCTTTCTTT. The genes are TRBV3-1 (or the pseudogene TRBV3-2) and TRBJ1-1; perhaps TRBD1 as D (6 bases). The CDR3 has 16 amino acids. The germline V and J ends were trimmed by 4 bases and 5 bases, with 20 bases remaining between them. The germline V gene encodes CDR1 LGHDT and CDR2 YNNKEL (reference sequence).

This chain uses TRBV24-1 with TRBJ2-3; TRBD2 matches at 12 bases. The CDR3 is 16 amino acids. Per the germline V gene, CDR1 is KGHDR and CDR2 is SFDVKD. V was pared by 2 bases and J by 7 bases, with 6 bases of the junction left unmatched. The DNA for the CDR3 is TGTGCCACCAGTGATTCGACTAGCGGGAGTATACATACGCAGTATTTT. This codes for CATSDSTSGSIHTQYF.

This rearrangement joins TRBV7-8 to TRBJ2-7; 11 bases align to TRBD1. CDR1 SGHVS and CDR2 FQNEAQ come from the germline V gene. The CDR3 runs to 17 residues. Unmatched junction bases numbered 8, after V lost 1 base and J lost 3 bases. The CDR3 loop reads CASSLVGPGTGGYEQYF. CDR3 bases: TGTGCCAGCAGCTTAGTAGGGCCCGGGACAGGGGGCTACGAGCAGTACTTC.

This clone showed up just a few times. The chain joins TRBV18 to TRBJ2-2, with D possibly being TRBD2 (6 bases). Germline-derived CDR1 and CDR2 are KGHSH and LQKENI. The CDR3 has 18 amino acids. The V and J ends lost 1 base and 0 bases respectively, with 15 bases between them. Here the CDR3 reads CASSPLGTSLSNTGELFF. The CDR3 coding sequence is TGTGCCAGCTCACCACTCGGGACTTCCTTATCGAACACCGGGGAGCTGTTTTTT.

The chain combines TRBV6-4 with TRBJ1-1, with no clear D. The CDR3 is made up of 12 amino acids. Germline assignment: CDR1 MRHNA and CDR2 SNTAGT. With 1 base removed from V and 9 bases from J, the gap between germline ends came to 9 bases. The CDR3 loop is CASSDFRGKAFF. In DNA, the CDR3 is TGTGCCAGCAGTGACTTCCGGGGTAAAGCTTTCTTT.

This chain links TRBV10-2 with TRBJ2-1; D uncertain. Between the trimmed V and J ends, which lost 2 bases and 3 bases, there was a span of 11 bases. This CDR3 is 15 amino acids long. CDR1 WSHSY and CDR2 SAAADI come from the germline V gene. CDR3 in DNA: TGCGCCAGCAGTGAGGGGGTAGGGTTCTACAATGAGCAGTTCTTC. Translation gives CASSEGVGFYNEQFF.

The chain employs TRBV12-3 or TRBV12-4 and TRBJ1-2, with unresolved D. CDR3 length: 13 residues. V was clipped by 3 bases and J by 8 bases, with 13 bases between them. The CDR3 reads CASSFRSSSGYTF. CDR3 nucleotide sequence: TGTGCCAGCAGTTTTCGGTCCTCGAGCGGCTACACCTTC.

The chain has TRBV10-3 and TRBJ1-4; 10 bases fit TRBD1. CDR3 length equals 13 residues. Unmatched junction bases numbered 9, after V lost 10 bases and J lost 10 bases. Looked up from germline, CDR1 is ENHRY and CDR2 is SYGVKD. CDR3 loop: CATEDRGLAKLFF. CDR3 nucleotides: TGTGCCACCGAAGACAGGGGGCTTGCAAAACTGTTTTTT.

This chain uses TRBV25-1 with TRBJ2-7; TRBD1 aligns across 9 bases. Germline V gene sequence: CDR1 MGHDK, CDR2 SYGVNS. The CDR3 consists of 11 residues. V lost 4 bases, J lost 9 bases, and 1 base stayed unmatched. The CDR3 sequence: CASSAGQGQYF. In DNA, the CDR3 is TGTGCCAGCAGTGCGGGACAGGGGCAGTACTTC.

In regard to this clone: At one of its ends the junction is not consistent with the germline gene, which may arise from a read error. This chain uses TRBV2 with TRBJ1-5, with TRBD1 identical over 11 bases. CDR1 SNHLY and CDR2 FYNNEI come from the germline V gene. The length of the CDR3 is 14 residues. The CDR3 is CASRGTGGNVPKYF. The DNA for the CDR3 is TGTGCCAGCAGGGGGACAGGGGGTAATGTCCCGAAGTATTTT.

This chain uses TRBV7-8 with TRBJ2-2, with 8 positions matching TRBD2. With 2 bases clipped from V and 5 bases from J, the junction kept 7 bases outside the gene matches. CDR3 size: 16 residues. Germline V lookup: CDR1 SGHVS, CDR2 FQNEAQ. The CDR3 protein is CASSLPGSGSTGELFF. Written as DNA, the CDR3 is TGTGCCAGCAGCTTACCCGGGAGCGGGAGTACCGGGGAGCTGTTTTTT.

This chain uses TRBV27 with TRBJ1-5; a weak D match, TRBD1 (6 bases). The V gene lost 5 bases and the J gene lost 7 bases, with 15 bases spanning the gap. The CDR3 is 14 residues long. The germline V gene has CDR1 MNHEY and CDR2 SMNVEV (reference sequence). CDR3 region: CASSQTGFGQPQHF. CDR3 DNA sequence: TGTGCCAGCAGTCAAACAGGGTTTGGGCAGCCCCAGCATTTT.

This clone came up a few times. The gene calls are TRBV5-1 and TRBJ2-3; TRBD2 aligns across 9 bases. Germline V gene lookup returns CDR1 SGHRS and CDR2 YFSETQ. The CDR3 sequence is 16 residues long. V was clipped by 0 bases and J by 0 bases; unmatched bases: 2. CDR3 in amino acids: CASSLGGGASTDTQYF. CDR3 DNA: TGCGCCAGCAGCTTGGGCGGGGGGGCCAGCACAGATACGCAGTATTTT.

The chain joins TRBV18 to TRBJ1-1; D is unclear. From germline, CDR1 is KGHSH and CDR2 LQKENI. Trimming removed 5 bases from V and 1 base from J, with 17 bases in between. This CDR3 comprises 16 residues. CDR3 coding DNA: TGTGCCAGCTCATTTCAGAATATGGGCACGAACACTGAAGCTTTCTTT. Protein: CASSFQNMGTNTEAFF.

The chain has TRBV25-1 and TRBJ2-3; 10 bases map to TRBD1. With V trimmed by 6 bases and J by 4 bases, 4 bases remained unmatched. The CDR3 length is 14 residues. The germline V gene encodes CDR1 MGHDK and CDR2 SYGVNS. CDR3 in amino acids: CASSPTGGSDTQYF. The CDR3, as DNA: TGTGCCAGCAGCCCGACAGGGGGCTCAGATACGCAGTATTTT.

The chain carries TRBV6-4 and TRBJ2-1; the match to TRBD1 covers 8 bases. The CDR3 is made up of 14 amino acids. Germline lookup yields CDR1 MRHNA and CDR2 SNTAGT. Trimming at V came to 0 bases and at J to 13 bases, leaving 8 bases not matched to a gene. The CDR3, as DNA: TGTGCCAGCAGTGACTCCGTGGGCAGGGGGCGTCAGTTCTTC. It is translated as CASSDSVGRGRQFF.

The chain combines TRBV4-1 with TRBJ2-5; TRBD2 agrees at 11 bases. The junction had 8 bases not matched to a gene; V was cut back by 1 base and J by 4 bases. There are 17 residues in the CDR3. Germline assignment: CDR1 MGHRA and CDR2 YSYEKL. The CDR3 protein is CASSQGVAGGPGETQYF. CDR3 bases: TGCGCCAGCAGCCAAGGGGTAGCGGGAGGGCCTGGAGAGACCCAGTACTTC.